Shown below are 26 T cell receptor beta chains from a single sample sequenced in a study of human thymus T cells (dated by TCRdb to about 2020). Receptor libraries were prepared by the immunoSEQ multiplex PCR assay. The table was pulled from immuneACCESS by TCRdb, which kept in-frame rearrangements only. Such tables lose some clones; where checked, under half of the loss comes from unresolved V genes, and the rest has no known cause. The sample records some 120,000 clones, around 94% of which are singletons. Together, the top ten hold around 0.025% of the sample. Thymus tissue was obtained as surgical resects removed during corrective cardiac surgery. Sequenced sample: thymus tissue. These receptors originate from a boy under two years old with a congenital heart defect but otherwise immunologically healthy.

This chain uses TRBV9 with TRBJ2-2; 9 nucleotides match TRBD1. V was pared by 2 bases and J by 5 bases, with 1 base of the junction left unmatched. Germline CDR1 is SGDLS and CDR2 is YYNGEE. The CDR3 is 14 residues long. The CDR3 is CASSVTGGTGELFF. CDR3 nucleotide sequence: TGTGCCAGCAGCGTGACAGGGGGGACCGGGGAGCTGTTTTTT.

This clone occurred a few times. This chain joins TRBV7-9 and TRBJ1-2; no clear D. This CDR3 has 15 amino acids. V was pared by 5 bases and J by 4 bases, with 17 bases between. Germline V lookup: CDR1 SEHNR, CDR2 FQNEAQ (reference sequence). The CDR3 here is CASSAHPTLGYGYTF. The CDR3 DNA follows: TGTGCCAGCAGCGCCCACCCTACTTTGGGCTATGGCTACACCTTC.

The V and J genes are TRBV19 and TRBJ1-1; 9 bases are shared with TRBD1. The V gene's germline CDR1 is LNHDA and CDR2 SQIVND (reference sequence). The CDR3 totals 15 residues. Losses at the gene ends were 9 bases for V and 0 bases for J; bases not matched to a gene: 8. DNA of the CDR3: TGTGCCAGCAGACAGGGGGAAAGTATGAACACTGAAGCTTTCTTT. Amino acids: CASRQGESMNTEAFF. Drawing the rest from reference TRBV19 and TRBJ1-1, the complete variable domain is DGGITQSPKYLFRKEGQNVTLSCEQNLNHDAMYWYRQDPGQGLRLIYYSQIVNDFQKGDIAEGYSVSREKKESFPLTVTSAQKNPTAFYLCASRQGESMNTEAFFGQGTRLTVV.

CDR3 nucleotides: TGTGCCAGCAGACCCCGACAGGGTTCTCCCTCTGGGGCCAACGTCCTGACTTTC. Its translation: CASRPRQGSPSGANVLTF. The chain carries TRBV11-3 and TRBJ2-6, with 7 positions matching TRBD1. J gave up 0 bases and V 6 bases, and 11 bases lay outside the gene matches. The CDR3 is 18 residues long. Per the germline V gene, CDR1 is SGHNT and CDR2 is YENEEA.

The gene calls are TRBV4-2 and TRBJ2-5, with 7 positions matching TRBD1. Germline V gives CDR1 LGHNA, CDR2 YNFKEQ. This CDR3 comprises 17 residues. Germline trimming cut 0 bases from V and 5 bases from J; bases unmatched to any gene: 12. CDR3 loop: CASSQDRISGGGETQYF. CDR3 nucleotide sequence: TGTGCCAGCAGCCAAGATCGGATATCAGGGGGTGGGGAGACCCAGTACTTC.

The chain couples TRBV7-2 to TRBJ2-7; unclear D gene. The CDR3 consists of 13 residues. The germline CDR1 and CDR2 sequences are SGHTA and FQGNSA. The V and J ends lost 1 base and 3 bases respectively, with 7 bases between them. The CDR3 sequence: CASSLDPFYEQYF. The CDR3 DNA reads TGTGCCAGCAGCTTAGATCCTTTCTACGAGCAGTACTTC.

The chain employs TRBV11-1 and TRBJ2-3; no reliable D call. Looked up from germline, CDR1 is SGHAT and CDR2 is FQDESV (reference sequence). The CDR3 covers 17 residues. Trimming left V 5 bases short and J 1 base short, with 19 bases between. The CDR3 spells CASSRTISKPRTDTQYF. The DNA of the CDR3 is TGTGCCAGCAGCCGTACCATCTCTAAACCTCGCACAGATACGCAGTATTTT. Full variable domain (rest looked up from reference TRBV11-1 and TRBJ2-3): EAEVAQSPRYKITEKSQAVAFWCDPISGHATLYWYRQILGQGPELLVQFQDESVVDDSQLPKDRFSAERLKGVDSTLKIQPAELGDSAMYLCASSRTISKPRTDTQYFGPGTRLTVL.

The rearrangement uses TRBV10-3 and TRBJ2-7; 11 positions agree with TRBD2. The trim removed 9 bases at V and 3 bases at J, leaving 4 bases unmatched. CDR1 is ENHRY, CDR2 SYGVKD, per germline. The length of the CDR3 is 13 residues. The CDR3 nucleotides are TGTGCCATTCGAACTAGCGGGGGCTACGAGCAGTACTTC. As protein: CAIRTSGGYEQYF.

V is TRBV5-6 and J is TRBJ2-1, with 7 bases matching TRBD1. CDR1 and CDR2 (germline): SGHDT, YYEEEE. The V segment lost 5 bases and the J segment 9 bases; nucleotides outside the gene matches: 17. CDR3 size: 16 residues. CDR3 sequence reads: CASRSGPTGLRGEQFF. Written as DNA, the CDR3 is TGTGCCAGCAGATCTGGCCCGACAGGGTTAAGGGGTGAGCAGTTCTTC.

The chain carries TRBV19 and TRBJ1-2; possibly TRBD1 for D (5 bases). CDR3 length equals 12 residues. Germline CDR1 reads LNHDA; CDR2 reads SQIVND (reference sequence). The V gene lost 5 bases and the J gene lost 8 bases, with 12 bases spanning the gap. The CDR3 sequence: CASSPDWGGYTF. The CDR3 nucleotides read TGTGCCAGTAGTCCCGACTGGGGGGGCTACACCTTC.

The rearrangement joins TRBV28 to TRBJ2-7; the D gene could be TRBD1 or TRBD2 (6 bases each). This CDR3 is 14 amino acids long. Germline CDR1 reads MDHEN; CDR2 reads SYDVKM. V gave up 3 bases and J gave up 2 bases, with 11 bases separating them. CDR3 amino acids: CASSFAGHTYEQYF. The CDR3 region has the DNA TGTGCCAGCAGTTTCGCGGGACATACCTACGAGCAGTACTTC.

The count of this clone is one. This chain uses TRBV4-1 with TRBJ1-6; unclear D gene. Per the germline V gene, CDR1 is MGHRA and CDR2 is YSYEKL. V was pared by 0 bases and J by 0 bases, with 9 bases between. The CDR3 length is 17 residues. CDR3 region: CASSQDERYSYNSPLHF. Written as DNA, the CDR3 is TGCGCCAGCAGCCAAGACGAGCGGTACTCCTATAATTCACCCCTCCACTTT.

V gene TRBV7-6 combines with J gene TRBJ1-1; no clear D gene. V was trimmed by 1 base and J by 1 base, leaving 7 bases between them. The CDR3 spans 14 residues. CDR1 is SGHVS and CDR2 is FNYEAQ in the germline V gene. CDR3 nucleotides: TGTGCCAGCAGCTTAGTGACGGCGAACACTGAAGCTTTCTTT. The encoded protein is CASSLVTANTEAFF.

V usage is TRBV4-1 and J usage is TRBJ2-3; a possible D gene is TRBD2 (7 bases). This CDR3 is 16 amino acids long. Germline CDR1 MGHRA, CDR2 YSYEKL. Trimming removed 2 bases at V and 5 bases at J, with 17 bases between. The CDR3 DNA is TGCGCCAGCAGCCAATTCGTTCAGGGGAGGGGAGATACGCAGTATTTT. Amino acids: CASSQFVQGRGDTQYF.

The chain recombines TRBV6-5 with TRBJ1-1; D unresolved. The germline gives CDR1 MNHEY, CDR2 SVGAGI. The V end lost 5 bases, the J end lost 4 bases, and 8 bases lay between the germline ends. This CDR3 region has 12 residues. The CDR3 bases are TGTGCCAGCAGTCGTCGCGGCACTGAAGCTTTCTTT. Amino acid sequence: CASSRRGTEAFF.

The chain links TRBV5-1 to TRBJ1-1, with 8 positions matching TRBD1. From germline, CDR1 is SGHRS and CDR2 YFSETQ. The CDR3 totals 18 residues. V shed 1 base and J 0 bases; nucleotides not matched to a gene: 11. As DNA, the CDR3 is TGCGCCAGCAGCTTGAATCCGACAGGGGAAAGCTTGAACACTGAAGCTTTCTTT. Translation gives CASSLNPTGESLNTEAFF.

V is TRBV7-3 and J is TRBJ2-3; no definite D call. This CDR3 region has 15 residues. Trimming pared 0 bases from V and 2 bases from J, leaving 9 bases between. CDR1 is SGHTA, CDR2 FQGTGA, per germline. CDR3 DNA: TGTGCCAGCAGCTTAACCCCGGGCACCACAGATACGCAGTATTTT. Translated, it gives CASSLTPGTTDTQYF.

The chain is built from TRBV30 and TRBJ1-2; 10 bases are shared with TRBD1. Germline assignment: CDR1 GTSNPN and CDR2 SVGIG (reference sequence). This CDR3 region has 14 residues. V dropped 0 bases and J dropped 10; count of bases not matched to a gene: 8. The chain's CDR3 is CAWSVRGTGADYTF. The DNA of the CDR3 is TGTGCCTGGAGTGTAAGAGGGACAGGGGCTGACTACACCTTC.

The V and J genes are TRBV19 and TRBJ1-1; D uncertain. The germline V and J ends were trimmed by 7 bases and 3 bases, with 15 bases remaining between them. CDR1 is LNHDA, CDR2 SQIVND, per germline (reference sequence). The CDR3 has 14 residues. The CDR3 loop is CASMAGIADTEAFF. CDR3 nucleotide sequence: TGTGCCAGTATGGCGGGGATCGCCGACACTGAAGCTTTCTTT.

The V and J genes are TRBV4-3 and TRBJ2-2; 8 bases align to TRBD2. This CDR3 is 20 amino acids long. Losses at the gene ends were 0 bases for V and 3 bases for J; bases not matched to a gene: 15. CDR1 and CDR2 (germline): LGHNA, YSLEER. The CDR3 DNA reads as TGCGCCAGCAGCCAAGATTCCAGCGGGGGCACCAAGAGGGACACCGGGGAGCTGTTTTTT. Encoded protein: CASSQDSSGGTKRDTGELFF.

The chain couples TRBV7-9 to TRBJ2-1; possibly TRBD2 for D (5 bases). Germline V lookup: CDR1 SEHNR, CDR2 FQNEAQ (reference sequence). The V end was cut by 2 bases, the J end by 7 bases, with 15 bases between. The CDR3 spans 15 residues. Here the CDR3 reads CASSLTGNLRNEQFF. The CDR3 DNA is TGTGCCAGCAGCTTAACGGGAAATCTGAGGAATGAGCAGTTCTTC.

The rearrangement uses TRBV27 and TRBJ1-1; a weak D match, TRBD1 (5 bases). Trimming left V 7 bases short and J 1 base short, with 19 bases between. The CDR3 spans 16 residues. Germline CDR1 is MNHEY and CDR2 is SMNVEV (reference sequence). DNA for the CDR3: TGTGCCAGCACCGCCGTGGGGGAAGACCCGAACACTGAAGCTTTCTTT. Protein product: CASTAVGEDPNTEAFF.

V usage is TRBV6-1 and J usage is TRBJ1-2; the D is unclear. V lost 8 bases to trimming and J lost 7 bases, with 11 bases between them. The CDR3 totals 11 residues. Germline assignment: CDR1 MNHNS and CDR2 SASEGT. CDR3 loop: CASAGAGGYTF. For the CDR3, the DNA is TGTGCCAGCGCGGGAGCGGGTGGCTACACCTTC.

The V call is TRBV28, the J call TRBJ2-7; D gene ambiguous. The germline CDR1 and CDR2 sequences are MDHEN and SYDVKM. Trimming removed 1 base at V and 0 bases at J, with 13 bases between. The CDR3 contains 16 residues. CDR3 bases: TGTGCCAGCAGTTTATTGAAGGTAGGAAGCTCCTACGAGCAGTACTTC. Its protein product is CASSLLKVGSSYEQYF.

The chain uses TRBV5-6 and TRBJ1-6; 7 positions agree with TRBD1. In germline, CDR1 is SGHDT, CDR2 YYEEEE. J was trimmed by 3 bases and V by 1 base; bases with no gene match: 4. This CDR3 is 16 amino acids long. The CDR3 is CASSLWDRHYNSPLHF. CDR3 DNA sequence: TGTGCCAGCAGCTTGTGGGACAGACACTATAATTCACCCCTCCACTTT.

In nucleotides, the CDR3 is TGTGCCAGCAGTTATCCTTCCGGACAGCCCTCCTACGAGCAGTACTTC. Amino acid sequence: CASSYPSGQPSYEQYF. The V gene is TRBV6-6, the J gene TRBJ2-7; TRBD1 might be the D (6 bases). Trimming removed 3 bases at V and 0 bases at J, with 15 bases between. The CDR3 is made up of 16 amino acids. CDR1 and CDR2 (germline): MNHNY, SVGAGI (reference sequence).